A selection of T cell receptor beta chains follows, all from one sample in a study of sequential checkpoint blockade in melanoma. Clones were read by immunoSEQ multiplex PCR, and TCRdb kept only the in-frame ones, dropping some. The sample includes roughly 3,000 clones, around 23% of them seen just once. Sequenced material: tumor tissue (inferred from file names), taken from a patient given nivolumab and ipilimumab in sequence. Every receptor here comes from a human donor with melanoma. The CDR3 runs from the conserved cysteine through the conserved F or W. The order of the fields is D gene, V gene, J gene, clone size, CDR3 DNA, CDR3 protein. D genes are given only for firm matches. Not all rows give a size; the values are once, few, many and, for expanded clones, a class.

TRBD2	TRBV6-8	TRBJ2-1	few	TGTGCCAGCACCGGTCTAGCGGGGAGGAAATCCAATGAGCAGTTCTTC	CASTGLAGRKSNEQFF
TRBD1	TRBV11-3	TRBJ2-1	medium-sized	TGTGCCAGCAGCCCGGCGGGACAGGGGAATTACAATGAGCAGTTCTTC	CASSPAGQGNYNEQFF
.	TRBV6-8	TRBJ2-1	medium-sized	TGTGCCAGCAGTTACTCGAAGGATACTGAGCAGTTCTTC	CASSYSKDTEQFF
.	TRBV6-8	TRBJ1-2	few	TGTGCCAGCAGTCCTTCAGGGGTCTTTAACTATGGCTACACCTTC	CASSPSGVFNYGYTF
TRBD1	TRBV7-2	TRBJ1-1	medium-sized	TGTGCCAGCAGCTTATCAGGGGGCACTGAAGCTTTCTTT	CASSLSGGTEAFF
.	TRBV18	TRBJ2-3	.	TGTGCCAGCTCATCCAACGCCATCTCGACACGCACAGATACGCAGTATTTT	CASSSNAISTRTDTQYF
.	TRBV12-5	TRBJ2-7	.	TGTGCCATTAGCAGGGGTAGCCCCTACGAGCAGTACTTC	CAISRGSPYEQYF
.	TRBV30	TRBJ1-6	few	TGTGCGGTGCCGTCAACGAGCTCCTATAATTCACCCCTCCACTTT	CAVPSTSSYNSPLHF
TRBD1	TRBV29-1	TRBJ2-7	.	TGCAGCGTTGAGGAGGGACAGGAAACCTACGAGCAGTACTTC	CSVEEGQETYEQYF
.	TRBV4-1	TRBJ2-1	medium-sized	TGCGCCAGCAGCCAGGGGGGCAATGGGGTTTCCTACAATGAGCAGTTCTTC	CASSQGGNGVSYNEQFF